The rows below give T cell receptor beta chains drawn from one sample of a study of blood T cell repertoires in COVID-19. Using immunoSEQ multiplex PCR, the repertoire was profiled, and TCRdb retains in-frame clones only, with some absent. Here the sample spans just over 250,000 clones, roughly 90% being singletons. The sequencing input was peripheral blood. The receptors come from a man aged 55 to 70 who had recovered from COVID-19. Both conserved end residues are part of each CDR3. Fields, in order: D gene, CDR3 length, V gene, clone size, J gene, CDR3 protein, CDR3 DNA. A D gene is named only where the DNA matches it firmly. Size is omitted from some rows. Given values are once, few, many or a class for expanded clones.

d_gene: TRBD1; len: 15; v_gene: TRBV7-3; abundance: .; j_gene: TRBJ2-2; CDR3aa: CASRQTGGNTGELFF; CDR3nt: TGTGCCAGCAGACAAACAGGGGGTAACACCGGGGAGCTGTTTTTT
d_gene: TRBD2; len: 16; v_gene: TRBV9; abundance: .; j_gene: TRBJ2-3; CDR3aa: CASSVVPGGSTDTQYF; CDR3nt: TGTGCCAGCAGCGTAGTTCCGGGGGGGTCCACAGATACGCAGTATTTT
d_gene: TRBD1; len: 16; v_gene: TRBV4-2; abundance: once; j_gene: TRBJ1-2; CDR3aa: CASTVTGGLANYGYTF; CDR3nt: TGTGCCAGCACGGTAACAGGGGGTTTGGCTAACTATGGCTACACCTTC
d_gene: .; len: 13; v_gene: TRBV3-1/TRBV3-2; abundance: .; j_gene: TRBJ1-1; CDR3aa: CASSRSGSTEAFF; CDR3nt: TGTGCCAGCAGCCGTTCCGGTAGCACTGAAGCTTTCTTT
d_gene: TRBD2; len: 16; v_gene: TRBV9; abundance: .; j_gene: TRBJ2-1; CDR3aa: CASSVLGTSAYNEQFF; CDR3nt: TGTGCCAGCAGCGTCCTTGGGACTAGCGCCTACAATGAGCAGTTCTTC
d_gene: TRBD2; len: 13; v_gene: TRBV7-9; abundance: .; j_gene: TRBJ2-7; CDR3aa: CASGRAGTYEQYF; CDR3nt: TGTGCCAGCGGGAGGGCGGGGACCTACGAGCAGTACTTC
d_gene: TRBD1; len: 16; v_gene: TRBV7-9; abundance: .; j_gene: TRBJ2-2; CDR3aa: CASSKGGQGNTGELFF; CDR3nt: TGTGCCAGCAGCAAGGGGGGACAGGGTAACACCGGGGAGCTGTTTTTT
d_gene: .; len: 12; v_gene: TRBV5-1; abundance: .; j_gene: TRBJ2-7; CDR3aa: CASSNEVGGQYF; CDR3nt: TGCGCCAGCAGCAACGAGGTGGGGGGGCAGTACTTC
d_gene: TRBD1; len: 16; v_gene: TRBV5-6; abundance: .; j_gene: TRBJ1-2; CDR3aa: CASSPRAGQGSYGYTF; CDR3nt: TGTGCCAGCAGCCCGAGGGCGGGACAGGGGTCCTATGGCTACACCTTC
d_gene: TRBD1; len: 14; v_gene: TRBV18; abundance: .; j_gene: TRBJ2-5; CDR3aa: CASSRGQLQETQYF; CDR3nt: TGTGCCAGCTCACGGGGACAGCTACAAGAGACCCAGTACTTC
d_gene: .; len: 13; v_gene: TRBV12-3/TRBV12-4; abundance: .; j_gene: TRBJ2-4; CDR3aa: CASSLAHKNIQYF; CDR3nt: TGTGCCAGCAGTTTAGCCCACAAAAACATTCAGTACTTC
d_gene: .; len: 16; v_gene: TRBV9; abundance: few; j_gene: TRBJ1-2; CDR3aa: CASSAYEQPEHYGYTF; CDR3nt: TGTGCCAGCAGCGCCTACGAACAGCCCGAACACTATGGCTACACCTTC
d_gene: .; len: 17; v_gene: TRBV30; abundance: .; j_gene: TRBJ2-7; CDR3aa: CAWSSDLPGHPSYEQYF; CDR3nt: TGTGCCTGGAGCTCCGATTTACCGGGACATCCATCCTACGAGCAGTACTTC
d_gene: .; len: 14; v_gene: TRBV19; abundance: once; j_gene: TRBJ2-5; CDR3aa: CASSIGAHDETQYF; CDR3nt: TGTGCCAGTAGTATTGGAGCGCACGATGAGACCCAGTACTTC
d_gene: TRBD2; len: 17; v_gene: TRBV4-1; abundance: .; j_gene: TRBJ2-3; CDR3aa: CASSQDGLAGRTDTQYF; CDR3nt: TGCGCCAGCAGCCAAGACGGGCTAGCGGGGCGCACAGATACGCAGTATTTT
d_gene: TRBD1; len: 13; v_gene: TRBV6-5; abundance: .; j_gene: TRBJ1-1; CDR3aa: CASSLQGDTEAFF; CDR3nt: TGTGCCAGCAGCTTACAGGGGGACACTGAAGCTTTCTTT
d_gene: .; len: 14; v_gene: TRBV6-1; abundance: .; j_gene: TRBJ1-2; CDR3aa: CASSEVGGQYGYTF; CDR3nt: TGTGCCAGCAGTGAAGTGGGCGGGCAGTATGGCTACACCTTC
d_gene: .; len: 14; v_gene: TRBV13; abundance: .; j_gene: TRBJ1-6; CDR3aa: CASSPSGTISPLHF; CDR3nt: TGTGCCAGCAGCCCGTCCGGGACAATTTCACCCCTCCACTTT
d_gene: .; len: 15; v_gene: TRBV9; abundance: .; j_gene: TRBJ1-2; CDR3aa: CASSVGVLEIYGYTF; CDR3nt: TGTGCCAGCAGCGTAGGTGTTCTGGAGATCTATGGCTACACCTTC
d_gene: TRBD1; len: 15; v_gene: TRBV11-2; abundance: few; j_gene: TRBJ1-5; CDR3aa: CASSSGQGSDQPQHF; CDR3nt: TGTGCCAGCAGCTCGGGACAGGGGTCCGATCAGCCCCAGCATTTT
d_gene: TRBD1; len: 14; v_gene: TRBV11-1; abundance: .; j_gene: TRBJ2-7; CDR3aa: CASSLAQGAWEQYF; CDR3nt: TGTGCCAGCAGCTTAGCGCAGGGGGCGTGGGAGCAGTACTTC
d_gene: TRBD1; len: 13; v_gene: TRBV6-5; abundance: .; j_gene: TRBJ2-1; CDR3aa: CASSLYPGTGPFF; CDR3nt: TGTGCCAGCAGTCTATACCCCGGGACAGGGCCGTTCTTC
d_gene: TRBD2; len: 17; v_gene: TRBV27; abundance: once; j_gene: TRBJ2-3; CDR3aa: CASSPYRLAGGGDTQYF; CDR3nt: TGTGCCAGCAGTCCATACAGACTAGCGGGGGGCGGAGATACGCAGTATTTT
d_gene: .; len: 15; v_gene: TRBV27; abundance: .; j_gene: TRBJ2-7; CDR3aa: CASSLSPHQGDEQYF; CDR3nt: TGTGCCAGCAGTTTATCACCCCACCAGGGCGACGAGCAGTACTTC
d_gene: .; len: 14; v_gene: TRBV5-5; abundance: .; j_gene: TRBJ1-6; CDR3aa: CASSLREMGSPLHF; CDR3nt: TGTGCCAGCAGCCTCAGGGAAATGGGTTCACCCCTCCACTTT
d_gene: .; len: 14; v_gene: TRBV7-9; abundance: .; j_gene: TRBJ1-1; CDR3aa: CATGDLTMNTEAFF; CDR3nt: TGTGCCACCGGAGATCTAACGATGAACACTGAAGCTTTCTTT
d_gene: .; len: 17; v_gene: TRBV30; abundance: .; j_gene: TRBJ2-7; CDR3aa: CAWSVPPGTALTYEQYF; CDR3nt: TGTGCCTGGAGTGTACCCCCGGGGACTGCCCTGACCTACGAGCAGTACTTC
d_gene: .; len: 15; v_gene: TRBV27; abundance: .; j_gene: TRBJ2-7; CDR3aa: CASSLSPGSSYEQYF; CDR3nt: TGTGCCAGCAGTTTATCCCCGGGATCGTCCTACGAGCAGTACTTC
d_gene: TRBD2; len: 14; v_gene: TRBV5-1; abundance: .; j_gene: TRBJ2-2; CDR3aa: CASRPTGRAGELFF; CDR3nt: TGCGCCAGCAGACCCACGGGGAGGGCCGGGGAGCTGTTTTTT
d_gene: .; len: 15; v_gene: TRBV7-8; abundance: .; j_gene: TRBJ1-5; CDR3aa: CVSSPTDYYDQPQHF; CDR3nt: TGTGTCAGCAGCCCTACTGACTACTATGACCAGCCCCAGCATTTT
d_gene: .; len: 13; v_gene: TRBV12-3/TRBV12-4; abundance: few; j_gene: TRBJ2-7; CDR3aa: CASSFSSQYEQYF; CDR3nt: TGTGCCAGCAGTTTTAGCAGCCAGTACGAGCAGTACTTC
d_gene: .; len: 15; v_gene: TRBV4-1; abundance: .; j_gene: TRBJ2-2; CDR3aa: CASSHPTANTGELFF; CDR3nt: TGCGCCAGCAGCCACCCGACAGCGAACACCGGGGAGCTGTTTTTT
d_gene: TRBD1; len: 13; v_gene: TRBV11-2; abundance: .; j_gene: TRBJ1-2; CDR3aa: CASSRDRNYGYTF; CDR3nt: TGTGCCAGCAGCCGGGACAGAAACTATGGCTACACCTTC
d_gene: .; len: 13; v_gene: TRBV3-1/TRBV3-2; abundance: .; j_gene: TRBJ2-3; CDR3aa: CASSQGGGDTQYF; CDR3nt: TGTGCCAGCAGCCAAGGCGGAGGAGATACGCAGTATTTT
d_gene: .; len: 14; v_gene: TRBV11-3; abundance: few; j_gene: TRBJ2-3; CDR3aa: CASSQGGLEDTQYF; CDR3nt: TGTGCCAGCAGCCAGGGCGGTCTAGAAGATACGCAGTATTTT
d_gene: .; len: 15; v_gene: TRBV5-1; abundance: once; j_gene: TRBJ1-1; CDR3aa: CASSLGGGANTEAFF; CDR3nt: TGCGCCAGCAGCTTGGGAGGGGGGGCGAACACTGAAGCTTTCTTT
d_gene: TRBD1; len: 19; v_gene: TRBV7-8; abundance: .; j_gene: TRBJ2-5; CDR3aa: CASSRSRGQGARLGETQYF; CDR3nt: TGTGCCAGCAGCCGCTCTCGAGGGCAGGGGGCGCGTCTTGGAGAGACCCAGTACTTC
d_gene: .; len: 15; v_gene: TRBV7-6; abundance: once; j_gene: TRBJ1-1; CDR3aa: CASSSLGRLNTEAFF; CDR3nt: TGTGCCAGCAGCTCTCTGGGGCGGCTGAACACTGAAGCTTTCTTT
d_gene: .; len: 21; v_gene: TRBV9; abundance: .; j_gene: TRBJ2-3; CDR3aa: CASSVSPRAVRWVRGTDTQYF; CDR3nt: TGTGCCAGCAGCGTAAGCCCCCGTGCGGTGCGTTGGGTCAGGGGCACAGATACGCAGTATTTT
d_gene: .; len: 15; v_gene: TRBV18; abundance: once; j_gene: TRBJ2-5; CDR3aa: CASSPDLSGIKAQYF; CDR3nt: TGTGCCAGCTCACCCGACCTTAGCGGTATAAAGGCCCAGTACTTC
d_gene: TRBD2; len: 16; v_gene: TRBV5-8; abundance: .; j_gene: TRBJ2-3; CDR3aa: CASSSWTSRGTDTQYF; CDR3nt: TGTGCCAGCAGCTCCTGGACTAGCAGGGGCACAGATACGCAGTATTTT
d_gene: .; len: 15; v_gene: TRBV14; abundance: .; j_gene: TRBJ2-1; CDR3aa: CASSPFSGSYNEQFF; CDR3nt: TGTGCCAGCAGCCCCTTTAGCGGCTCCTACAATGAGCAGTTCTTC
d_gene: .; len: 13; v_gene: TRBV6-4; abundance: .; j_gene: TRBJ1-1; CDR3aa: CASSKSRGVEAFF; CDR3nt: TGTGCCAGCAGCAAAAGCAGGGGTGTGGAAGCTTTCTTT
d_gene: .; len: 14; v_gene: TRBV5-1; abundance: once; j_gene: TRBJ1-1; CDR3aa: CASSILGGDTEAFF; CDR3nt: TGCGCCAGCAGCATCCTCGGGGGGGACACTGAAGCTTTCTTT
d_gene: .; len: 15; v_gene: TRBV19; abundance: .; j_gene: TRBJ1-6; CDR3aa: CASSQTGTPNSPLHF; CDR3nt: TGTGCCAGTAGTCAGACCGGGACACCGAATTCACCCCTCCACTTT
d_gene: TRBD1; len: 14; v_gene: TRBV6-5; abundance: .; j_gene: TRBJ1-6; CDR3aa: CASSRPDRGSPLHF; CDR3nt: TGTGCCAGCAGTCGCCCCGACAGGGGTTCACCCCTCCACTTT
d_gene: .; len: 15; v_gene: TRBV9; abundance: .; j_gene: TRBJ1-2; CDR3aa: CASSVEASGPYGYTF; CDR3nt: TGTGCCAGCAGCGTAGAGGCCAGCGGCCCTTATGGCTACACCTTC
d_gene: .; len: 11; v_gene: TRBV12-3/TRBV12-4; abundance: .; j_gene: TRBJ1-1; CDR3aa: CASSGHGEAFF; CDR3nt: TGTGCCAGCAGTGGACACGGGGAAGCTTTCTTT
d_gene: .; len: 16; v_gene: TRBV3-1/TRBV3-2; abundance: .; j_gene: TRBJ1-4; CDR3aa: CASSQAGGTTNEKLFF; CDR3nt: TGTGCCAGCAGCCAAGCTGGGGGGACAACTAATGAAAAACTGTTTTTT
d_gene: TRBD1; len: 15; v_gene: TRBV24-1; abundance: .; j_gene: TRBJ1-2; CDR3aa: CATSDTTGGADGYTF; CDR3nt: TGTGCCACCAGTGACACCACAGGGGGCGCGGATGGCTACACCTTC
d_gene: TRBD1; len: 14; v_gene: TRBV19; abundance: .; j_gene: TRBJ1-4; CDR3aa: CASTPGQGPRKLFF; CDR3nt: TGTGCCAGTACCCCGGGACAGGGGCCCCGAAAACTGTTTTTT
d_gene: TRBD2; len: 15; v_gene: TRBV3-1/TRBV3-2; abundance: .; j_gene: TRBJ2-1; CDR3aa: CASSQGLAGFNEQFF; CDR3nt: TGTGCCAGCAGCCAAGGACTAGCGGGCTTTAATGAGCAGTTCTTC
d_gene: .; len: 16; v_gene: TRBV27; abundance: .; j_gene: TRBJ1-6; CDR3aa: CASSGPLGGNNSPLHF; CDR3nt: TGTGCCAGCAGTGGACCACTCGGAGGAAATAATTCACCCCTCCACTTT
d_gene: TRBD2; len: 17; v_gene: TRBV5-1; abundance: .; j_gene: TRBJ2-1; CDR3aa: CASSFQASGGGLDVQFF; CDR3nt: TGCGCCAGCAGCTTTCAGGCTAGCGGGGGGGGCTTAGATGTGCAGTTCTTC
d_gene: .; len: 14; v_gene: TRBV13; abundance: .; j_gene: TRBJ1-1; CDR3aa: CASSFPQGNTEAFF; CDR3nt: TGTGCCAGCAGCTTCCCACAGGGAAACACTGAAGCTTTCTTT
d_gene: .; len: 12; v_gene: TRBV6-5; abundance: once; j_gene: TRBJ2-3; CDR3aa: CASSYVGGLRYF; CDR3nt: TGTGCCAGCAGTTACGTCGGGGGTCTTAGGTATTTT
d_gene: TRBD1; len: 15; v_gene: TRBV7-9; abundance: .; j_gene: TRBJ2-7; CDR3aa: CASSPQGTASYEQYF; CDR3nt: TGTGCCAGCAGCCCACAGGGGACAGCCTCCTACGAGCAGTACTTC
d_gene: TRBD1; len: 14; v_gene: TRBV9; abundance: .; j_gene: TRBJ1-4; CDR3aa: CASSAGTGYEKLFF; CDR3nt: TGTGCCAGCAGCGCCGGGACAGGGTATGAAAAACTGTTTTTT
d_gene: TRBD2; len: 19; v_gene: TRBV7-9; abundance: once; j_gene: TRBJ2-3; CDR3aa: CASSLWGSSGSKSTDTQYF; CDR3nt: TGTGCCAGCAGCTTATGGGGGTCTAGCGGATCTAAATCCACAGATACGCAGTATTTT
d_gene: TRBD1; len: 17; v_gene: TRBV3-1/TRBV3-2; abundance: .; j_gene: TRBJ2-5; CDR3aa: CASSQDSQGAFQETQYF; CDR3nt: TGTGCCAGCAGCCAAGATTCCCAGGGGGCTTTCCAAGAGACCCAGTACTTC